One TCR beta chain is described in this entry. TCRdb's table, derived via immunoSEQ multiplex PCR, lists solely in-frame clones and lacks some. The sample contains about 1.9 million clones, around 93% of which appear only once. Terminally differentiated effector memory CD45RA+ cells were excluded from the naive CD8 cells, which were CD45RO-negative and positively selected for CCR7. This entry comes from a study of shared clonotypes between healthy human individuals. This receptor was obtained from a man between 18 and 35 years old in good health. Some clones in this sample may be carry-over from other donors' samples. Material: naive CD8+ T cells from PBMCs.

This chain's CDR3 is CATSRGDGLAGFYEQYF. The CDR3 DNA reads TGTGCCACCAGCAGAGGGGACGGACTAGCGGGGTTCTACGAGCAGTACTTC. The chain uses TRBV15 and TRBJ2-7; 12 bases match TRBD2. The germline CDR1 and CDR2 sequences are LNHNV and YYDKDF (reference sequence). Germline trimming cut 1 base from V and 3 bases from J; bases unmatched to any gene: 7. This CDR3 has 17 residues.